The 27 T cell receptor beta chains presented below share a single source sample, sequenced in a study of blood T cell repertoires in COVID-19. Sequencing used immunoSEQ multiplex PCR; TCRdb keeps in-frame clones, though not all of them. The sample consists of 150,000 to 200,000 clones, roughly 84% of them appearing once. Material: PBMCs or T cells enriched from blood (not recorded which). The receptors were gathered from a young woman who had been exposed to COVID-19.

This clone has only a few counts. The chain carries TRBV20-1 and TRBJ2-3; TRBD2 agrees at 8 bases. The CDR3 sequence is 11 residues long. The ends lost 6 bases at V and 10 bases at J; junction bases unmatched: 6. Germline V gives CDR1 DFQATT, CDR2 SNEGSKA (reference sequence). As DNA, the CDR3 is TGCAGTGCGCAAGAAGCGGGGGCGCAGTATTTT. It encodes CSAQEAGAQYF.

The chain has TRBV2 and TRBJ2-5, with D tentatively TRBD1 (5 bases). The germline V and J ends were trimmed by 6 bases and 1 base, with 21 bases remaining between them. The CDR3 is 17 residues long. Germline-derived CDR1 and CDR2 are SNHLY and FYNNEI. CDR3 protein: CASRPELRGYGQETQYF. The CDR3 nucleotides read TGTGCCAGCAGGCCCGAGTTAAGGGGATACGGCCAAGAGACCCAGTACTTC.

This rearrangement joins TRBV9 to TRBJ2-6, with D possibly matching TRBD1 (5 bases). The V gene's germline CDR1 is SGDLS and CDR2 YYNGEE. The CDR3 covers 16 residues. V gave up 3 bases and J gave up 0 bases, with 10 bases separating them. The CDR3: CASSGTGSSGANVLTF. The CDR3 DNA is TGTGCCAGCAGCGGAACAGGAAGCTCTGGGGCCAACGTCCTGACTTTC.

The chain joins TRBV19 to TRBJ1-3; weak D call: TRBD1 (6 bases). In germline, CDR1 is LNHDA, CDR2 SQIVND (reference sequence). The ends were cut back, 7 bases at V and 4 bases at J, with 14 bases in the middle. The CDR3 length is 14 residues. The CDR3 sequence: CASTVDSSGNTIYF. The CDR3 bases are TGTGCCAGTACCGTGGACAGCTCAGGAAACACCATATATTTT.

The V and J genes are TRBV29-1 and TRBJ1-2; D unclear. The germline gives CDR1 SQVTM, CDR2 ANQGSEA. This CDR3 has 15 amino acids. Between the trimmed V and J ends, which lost 5 bases and 2 bases, there was a span of 18 bases. This CDR3 reads CSVTPPSRPNYGYTF. The CDR3 DNA is TGCAGCGTTACCCCGCCCTCGAGGCCCAACTATGGCTACACCTTC.

The chain recombines TRBV9 with TRBJ2-5; 7 bases are shared with TRBD2. The J segment lost 1 base and the V segment lost 1 base, leaving 4 bases of the junction unmatched. The V gene's germline CDR1 is SGDLS and CDR2 YYNGEE. This CDR3 comprises 15 residues. In DNA form, the CDR3 reads TGTGCCAGCAGCGTAAATAGCGGGCCCCAAGAGACCCAGTACTTC. It translates to CASSVNSGPQETQYF.

V gene TRBV6-5 combines with J gene TRBJ1-1; no clear D. Germline loops: CDR1 MNHEY, CDR2 SVGAGI. V lost 4 bases, J lost 8 bases, and 11 bases lay in between. This CDR3 spans 12 amino acids. DNA for the CDR3: TGTGCCAGCAGTTTTCGGTTATCAGAAGCTTTCTTT. This encodes CASSFRLSEAFF.

This clone was seen only a few times. This chain connects TRBV5-8 to TRBJ2-7; TRBD2 is a possible D gene (7 bases). CDR3 length: 14 residues. Per the germline V gene, CDR1 is SGHTS and CDR2 is YDEGEE. Trimming removed 7 bases from V and 4 bases from J, with 18 bases in between. The CDR3 bases are TGTGCCAGCCGCCGGGGAGGGGGAAATTACGAGCAGTACTTC. Translated, it gives CASRRGGGNYEQYF.

This clone was seen a few times. J is TRBJ2-7 and V is TRBV5-1; possibly TRBD2 for D (5 bases). V was pared by 0 bases and J by 2 bases, with 12 bases between. The V gene's germline CDR1 is SGHRS and CDR2 YFSETQ. The CDR3 contains 15 residues. The CDR3 reads CASSLEGGLAYEQYF. The CDR3 region has the DNA TGCGCCAGCAGCTTGGAGGGCGGGCTAGCCTACGAGCAGTACTTC.

The rearrangement links TRBV7-2 to TRBJ1-1, with D possibly being TRBD1 (6 bases). The length of the CDR3 is 12 residues. Germline CDR1 reads SGHTA; CDR2 reads FQGNSA. V was shortened by 5 bases and J by 5 bases, with 9 bases between the two germline ends. The CDR3 loop is CASSQGGTEAFF. As DNA, the CDR3 is TGTGCCAGCAGCCAAGGGGGAACTGAAGCTTTCTTT.

The chain combines TRBV7-6 with TRBJ2-2; the D gene is possibly TRBD1 (5 bases). CDR1 is SGHVS and CDR2 is FNYEAQ in the germline V gene. V lost 2 bases and J lost 2, with 9 bases in between. The CDR3 extends over 15 amino acids. CDR3 amino acids: CASSLRTPNTGELFF. In nucleotides, the CDR3 is TGTGCCAGCAGCTTAAGGACACCCAACACCGGGGAGCTGTTTTTT.

V usage is TRBV10-3 and J usage is TRBJ1-1, with TRBD1 as a possible D gene (6 bases). CDR3 length: 12 residues. V was pared by 4 bases and J by 5 bases, with 8 bases between. Germline loops: CDR1 ENHRY, CDR2 SYGVKD. The CDR3 protein is CAISGDRTEAFF. The DNA for the CDR3 is TGTGCCATCAGTGGCGACAGGACTGAAGCTTTCTTT.

This chain uses TRBV6-4 with TRBJ2-1, with 9 bases that match TRBD2. V lost 4 bases to trimming and J lost 6 bases; unmatched junction nucleotides: 7. The CDR3 loop spans 15 amino acids. Germline V CDR1 and CDR2: MRHNA, SNTAGT. The chain's CDR3 is CASSVTSGRGNEQFF. The DNA of the CDR3 is TGTGCCAGCAGTGTAACTAGCGGGCGGGGCAATGAGCAGTTCTTC.

V is TRBV3-1 (or the pseudogene TRBV3-2) and J is TRBJ1-2; D is possibly TRBD1 (6 bases). Germline V gives CDR1 LGHDT, CDR2 YNNKEL (reference sequence). V lost 8 bases, J lost 4 bases, and 17 bases lay in between. The CDR3 runs 14 residues. The CDR3 loop reads CASCPDRSAYGYTF. CDR3 coding DNA: TGTGCCAGCTGCCCTGACAGGTCGGCCTATGGCTACACCTTC.

CDR3 nucleotides: TGTGCCAGCAGCTTACCTGCTAGCGTTGTCGGCGGGGAGCTGTTTTTT. Encoded protein: CASSLPASVVGGELFF. The V gene is TRBV7-6, the J gene TRBJ2-2; D might be TRBD2 (6 bases). The CDR3 extends over 16 amino acids. Trimming pared 2 bases from V and 7 bases from J, leaving 17 bases between. Germline V CDR1 and CDR2: SGHVS, FNYEAQ.

This chain connects TRBV5-1 to TRBJ2-1; 7 bases are a match to TRBD1. CDR1 and CDR2 from the germline V gene are SGHRS and YFSETQ. CDR3 length equals 16 residues. V dropped 4 bases and J dropped 4; count of bases not matched to a gene: 11. CDR3 nucleotides: TGCGCCAGCAGCAGCCAGGGGGAAGGGGGTTACAATGAGCAGTTCTTC. It specifies CASSSQGEGGYNEQFF.

This clone was picked up a small number of times. This sequence joins TRBV9 and TRBJ1-2; 8 nucleotides match TRBD1. Trimming took 4 bases from V and 7 from J; bases not matched to a gene: 6. CDR1 is SGDLS, CDR2 YYNGEE, per germline. This CDR3 has 13 residues. CDR3 bases: TGTGCCAGCAGCTTCCCAGGGGGCGGTGGCTACACCTTC. It specifies CASSFPGGGGYTF. Supplemented by reference TRBV9 and TRBJ1-2, the full variable domain reads DSGVTQTPKHLITATGQRVTLRCSPRSGDLSVYWYQQSLDQGLQFLIQYYNGEERAKGNILERFSAQQFPDLHSELNLSSLELGDSALYFCASSFPGGGGYTFGSGTRLTVV.

This sequence joins TRBV2 and TRBJ2-7; 11 nucleotides line up with TRBD1. The CDR3 consists of 14 residues. CDR1 SNHLY and CDR2 FYNNEI come from the germline V gene. With V trimmed by 4 bases and J by 6 bases, 5 bases remained unmatched. CDR3 protein: CASSGGTGGSEQYF. The CDR3 nucleotides read TGTGCCAGCAGTGGTGGGACAGGGGGTTCCGAGCAGTACTTC. The variable domain in full, with the rest retrieved from reference TRBV2 and TRBJ2-7, is EPEVTQTPSHQVTQMGQEVILRCVPISNHLYFYWYRQILGQKVEFLVSFYNNEISEKSEIFDDQFSVERPDGSNFTLKIRSTKLEDSAMYFCASSGGTGGSEQYFGPGTRLTVT.

About this clone: A much larger clone sits a single nucleotide away, making a read error possible. J is TRBJ2-1 and V is TRBV4-1, with a tentative D call TRBD2 (7 bases). CDR3 length: 16 amino acids. CDR1 and CDR2 (germline): MGHRA, YSYEKL. Written as DNA, the CDR3 is TGCGCCAGCAGCCCCTCGGGGGGCGAACCTTACAATAAGCAGTTCTTC. Translation: CASSPSGGEPYNKQFF.

The V gene is TRBV12-5, the J gene TRBJ2-1; 7 nucleotides agree with TRBD2. The germline V gene has CDR1 LGHNT and CDR2 FRNRAP. J lost 8 bases, V lost 1 base, and 11 bases had no gene match. CDR3 length: 16 residues. CDR3 sequence: CASGLAAGTISDEQFF. The CDR3 bases are TGTGCTAGTGGTTTGGCAGCCGGGACTATAAGTGATGAGCAGTTCTTC. Using reference TRBV12-5 and TRBJ2-1 for the parts outside the CDR3, the full variable domain is DARVTQTPRHKVTEMGQEVTMRCQPILGHNTVFWYRQTMMQGLELLAYFRNRAPLDDSGMPKDRFSAEMPDATLATLKIQPSEPRDSAVYFCASGLAAGTISDEQFFGPGTRLTVL.

The V gene is TRBV15, the J gene TRBJ1-1; no clear D. Germline CDR1 LNHNV, CDR2 YYDKDF (reference sequence). Trimming took off 3 bases at V and 1 base at J, with 9 bases between the two ends. This CDR3 has 14 amino acids. CDR3 in amino acids: CATSSDGRNTEAFF. CDR3 coding DNA: TGTGCCACCAGCAGTGACGGGAGGAACACTGAAGCTTTCTTT.

V gene TRBV7-8 combines with J gene TRBJ1-5; D is undetermined. The germline gives CDR1 SGHVS, CDR2 FQNEAQ. Trimming stripped 1 base from V and 0 bases from J, with 4 bases between. The CDR3 is made up of 14 amino acids. CDR3 residues: CASSLVDSNQPQHF. The CDR3 nucleotides are TGTGCCAGCAGCTTAGTAGATAGCAATCAGCCCCAGCATTTT.

The CDR3 sequence: CASSDRGRGNSPLHF. Written as DNA, the CDR3 is TGTGCCAGCAGTGACAGGGGGCGCGGTAATTCACCCCTCCACTTT. The chain joins TRBV27 to TRBJ1-6, with 10 bases lining up with TRBD1. CDR1 is MNHEY, CDR2 SMNVEV, per germline (reference sequence). Trimming took 5 bases from V and 6 from J; bases not matched to a gene: 4. The CDR3 sequence is 15 residues long.

The chain recombines TRBV5-5 with TRBJ1-4, with D unclear. The ends were cut back, 4 bases at V and 10 bases at J, with 8 bases in the middle. The CDR3 runs 11 residues. CDR1 SGHKS and CDR2 YYEKEE come from the germline V gene (reference sequence). The CDR3 loop is CASSENRKLFF. CDR3 DNA: TGTGCCAGCAGCGAAAACAGAAAACTGTTTTTT.

V and J are TRBV7-9 and TRBJ1-2, with D unclear. Germline CDR1 and CDR2: SEHNR and FQNEAQ (reference sequence). This CDR3 comprises 14 residues. Trimming took off 1 base at V and 0 bases at J, with 6 bases between the two ends. The CDR3, as DNA: TGTGCCAGCAGCTTAGGGGAGTCTAACTATGGCTACACCTTC. This gives the protein CASSLGESNYGYTF.

The genes are TRBV5-4 and TRBJ2-7, with D uncertain. The ends were cut back, 2 bases at V and 9 bases at J, with 3 bases in the middle. Germline V CDR1 and CDR2: SGHNT, YYREEE (reference sequence). The CDR3 loop spans 9 amino acids. Here the CDR3 reads CASSFGQYF. Here the CDR3 DNA reads TGTGCCAGCAGCTTCGGGCAGTACTTC.

The rearrangement joins TRBV10-1 to TRBJ1-1; 8 nucleotides agree with TRBD1. Germline V gene lookup returns CDR1 WNHNN and CDR2 SYGVQD (reference sequence). V lost 5 bases and J lost 1; bases outside the gene matches: 3. The CDR3 has 14 amino acids. Written as DNA, the CDR3 is TGCGCCAGCAGTCAACAGGGGGGGAACACTGAAGCTTTCTTT. Its translation: CASSQQGGNTEAFF.